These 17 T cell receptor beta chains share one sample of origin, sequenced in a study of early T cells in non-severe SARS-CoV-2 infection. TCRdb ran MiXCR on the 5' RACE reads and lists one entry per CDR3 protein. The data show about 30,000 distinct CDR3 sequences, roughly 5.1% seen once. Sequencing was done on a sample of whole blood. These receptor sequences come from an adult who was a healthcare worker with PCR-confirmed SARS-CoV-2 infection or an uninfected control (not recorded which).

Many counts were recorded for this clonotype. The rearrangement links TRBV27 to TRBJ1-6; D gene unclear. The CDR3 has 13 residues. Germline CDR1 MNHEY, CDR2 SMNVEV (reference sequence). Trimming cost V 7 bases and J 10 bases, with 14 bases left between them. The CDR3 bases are TGTGCCAGCACCTCACTGTTTTCGTCACCCCTCCACTTT. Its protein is CASTSLFSSPLHF.

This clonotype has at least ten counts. The CDR3 DNA reads TGTGCCAGCTCACCCAGCATGAACACTGAAGCTTTCTTT. The encoded protein is CASSPSMNTEAFF. The chain employs TRBV18 and TRBJ1-1; the D is unclear. The CDR3 has 13 amino acids. In germline, CDR1 is KGHSH, CDR2 LQKENI. V lost 3 bases to trimming and J lost 0 bases, with 5 bases between them.

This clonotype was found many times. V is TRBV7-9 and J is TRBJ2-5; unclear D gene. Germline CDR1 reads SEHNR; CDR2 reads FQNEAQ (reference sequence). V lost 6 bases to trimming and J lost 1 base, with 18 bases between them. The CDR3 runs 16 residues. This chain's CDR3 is CASSLGSTQAQETQYF. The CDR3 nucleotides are TGTGCCAGCAGTCTAGGGTCCACGCAAGCCCAAGAGACCCAGTACTTC.

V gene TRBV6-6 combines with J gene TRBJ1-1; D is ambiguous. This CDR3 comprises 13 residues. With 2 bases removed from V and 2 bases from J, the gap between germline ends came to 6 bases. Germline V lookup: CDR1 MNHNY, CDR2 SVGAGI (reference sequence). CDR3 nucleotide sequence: TGTGCCAGCAGTTACAAGAGTAACACTGAAGCTTTCTTT. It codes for CASSYKSNTEAFF.

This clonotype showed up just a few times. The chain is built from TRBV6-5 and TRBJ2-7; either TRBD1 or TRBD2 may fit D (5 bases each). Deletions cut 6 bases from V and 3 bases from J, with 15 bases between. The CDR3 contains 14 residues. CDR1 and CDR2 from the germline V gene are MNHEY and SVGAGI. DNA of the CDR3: TGTGCCAGCAGCGAAGCCGGGGCCCTCTACGAGCAGTACTTC. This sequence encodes CASSEAGALYEQYF.

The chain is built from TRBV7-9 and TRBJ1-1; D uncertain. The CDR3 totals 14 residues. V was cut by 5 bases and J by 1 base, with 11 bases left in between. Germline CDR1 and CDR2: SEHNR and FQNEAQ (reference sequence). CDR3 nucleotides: TGTGCCAGCAGCAAGAATGGGCAGAACACTGAAGCTTTCTTT. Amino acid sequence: CASSKNGQNTEAFF.

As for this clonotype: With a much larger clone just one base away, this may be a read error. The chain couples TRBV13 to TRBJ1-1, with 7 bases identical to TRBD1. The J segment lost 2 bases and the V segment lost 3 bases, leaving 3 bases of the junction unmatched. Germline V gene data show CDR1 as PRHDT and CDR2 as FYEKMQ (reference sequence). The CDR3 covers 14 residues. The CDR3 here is CASSLGQPNTEAFF. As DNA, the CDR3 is TGTGCCAGCAGCTTGGGACAGCCAAACACTGAAGCTTTCTTT.

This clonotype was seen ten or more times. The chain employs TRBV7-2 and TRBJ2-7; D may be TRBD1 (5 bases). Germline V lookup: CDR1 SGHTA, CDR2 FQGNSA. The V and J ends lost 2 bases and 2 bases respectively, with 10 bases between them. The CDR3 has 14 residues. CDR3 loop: CASSLSQDTYEQYF. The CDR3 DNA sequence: TGTGCCAGCAGCTTAAGCCAGGACACCTACGAGCAGTACTTC.

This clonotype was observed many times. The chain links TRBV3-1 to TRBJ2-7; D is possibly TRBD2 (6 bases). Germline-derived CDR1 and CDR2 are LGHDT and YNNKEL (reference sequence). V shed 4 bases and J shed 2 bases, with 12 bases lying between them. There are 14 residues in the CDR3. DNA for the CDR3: TGTGCCAGCAGCCCGGGACTTACAACCTACGAGCAGTACTTC. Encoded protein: CASSPGLTTYEQYF.

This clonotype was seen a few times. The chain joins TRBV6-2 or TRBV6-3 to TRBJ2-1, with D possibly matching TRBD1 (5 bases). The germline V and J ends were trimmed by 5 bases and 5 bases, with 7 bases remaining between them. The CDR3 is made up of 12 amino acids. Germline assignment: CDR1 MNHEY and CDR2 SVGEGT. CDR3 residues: CASSDSNNEQFF. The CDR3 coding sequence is TGTGCCAGCAGTGACAGCAACAATGAGCAGTTCTTC.

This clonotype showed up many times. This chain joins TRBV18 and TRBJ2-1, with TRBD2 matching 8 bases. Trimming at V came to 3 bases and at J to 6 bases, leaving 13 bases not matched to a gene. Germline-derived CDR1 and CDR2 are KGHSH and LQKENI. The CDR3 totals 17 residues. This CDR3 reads CASSPPWRGSGANEQFF. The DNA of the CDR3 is TGTGCCAGCTCACCCCCGTGGAGGGGTAGCGGGGCCAATGAGCAGTTCTTC.

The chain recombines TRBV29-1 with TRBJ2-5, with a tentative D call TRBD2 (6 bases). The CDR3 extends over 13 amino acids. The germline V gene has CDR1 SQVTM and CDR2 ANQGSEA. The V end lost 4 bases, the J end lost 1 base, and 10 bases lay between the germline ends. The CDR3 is CSVAGEVQETQYF. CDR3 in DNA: TGCAGCGTTGCTGGGGAGGTCCAAGAGACCCAGTACTTC.

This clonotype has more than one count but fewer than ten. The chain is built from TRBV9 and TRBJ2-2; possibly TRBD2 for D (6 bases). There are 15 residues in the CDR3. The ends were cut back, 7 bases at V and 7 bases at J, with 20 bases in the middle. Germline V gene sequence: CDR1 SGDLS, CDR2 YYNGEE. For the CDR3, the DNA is TGTGCCAGCTCCCACGTTTGGGGGGACGGCGGGGAGCTGTTTTTT. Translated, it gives CASSHVWGDGGELFF.

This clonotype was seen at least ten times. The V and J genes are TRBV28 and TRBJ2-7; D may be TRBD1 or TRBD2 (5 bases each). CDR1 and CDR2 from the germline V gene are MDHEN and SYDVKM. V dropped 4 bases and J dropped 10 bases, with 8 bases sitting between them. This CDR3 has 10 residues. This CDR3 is CASSYGAQYF. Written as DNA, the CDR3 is TGTGCCAGCAGTTACGGGGCACAGTACTTC.

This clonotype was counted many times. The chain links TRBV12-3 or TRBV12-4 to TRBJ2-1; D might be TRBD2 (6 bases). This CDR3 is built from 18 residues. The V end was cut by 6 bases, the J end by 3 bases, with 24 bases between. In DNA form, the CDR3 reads TGTGCCAGCAGCCCGCGGGCGGGGCAGGTTGCGGTCTACAATGAGCAGTTCTTC. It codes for CASSPRAGQVAVYNEQFF.

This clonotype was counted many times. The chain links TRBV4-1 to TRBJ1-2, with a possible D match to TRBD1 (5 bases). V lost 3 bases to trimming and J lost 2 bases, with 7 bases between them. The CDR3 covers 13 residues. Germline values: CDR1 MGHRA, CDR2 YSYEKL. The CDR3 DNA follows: TGCGCCAGCAGCCACAGGGAGAACTATGGCTACACCTTC. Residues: CASSHRENYGYTF.

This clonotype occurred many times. The CDR3: CSVTGTGNNQPQHF. For the CDR3, the DNA is TGCAGCGTGACCGGGACGGGGAACAATCAGCCCCAGCATTTT. The V call is TRBV29-1, the J call TRBJ1-5; D perhaps matches TRBD1 (5 bases). The ends were cut back, 6 bases at V and 3 bases at J, with 15 bases in the middle. Germline loops: CDR1 SQVTM, CDR2 ANQGSEA. The CDR3 has 14 amino acids.